This T cell receptor (beta chain) originates from a study of cytomegalovirus exposure and HLA in healthy donors (dated by TCRdb to the late 2010s). Describing the broader study: In an earlier analysis of under 600 of the donors, 250 to 300 Gb of sequence data and just under 120 million unique TCR beta sequences from some 170 million T cells were reported. An early release that covered roughly 600 HLA-typed donors contained 300 to 350 gigabases of sequencing data and 75 million to 100 million unique TCR sequences. Of the 300 to 500 genotyped donors, over 80% were placed in the genetic ancestry cluster associated with self-reported Caucasian donors. The study aimed to test whether cataloging public T cell receptors could reveal signatures of past pathogen exposure. Using immunosequencing, the study profiled T cell repertoires from fewer than 850 subjects and related those repertoires to cytomegalovirus serostatus. Along with the approximately 650-subject first cohort, a separate validation cohort of over a hundred different subjects was used. To predict cytomegalovirus infection status, the study combined high-throughput TCR immunosequencing, statistical association of individual TCRs with disease status, and machine learning. A later analysis re-analyzed previously published TCR beta repertoires from 660 or so donors and added high-resolution HLA genotyping to study TCR occurrence patterns. Rather than using new phenotypic data, the later analysis identified candidate immune exposures from TCR beta sequences and from how often those sequences occurred across donors. An earlier analysis of nearly 600 of the donors applied high-throughput TCR beta sequencing to assess whether each TCR beta V gene segment acted as functional or pseudogenic. Donor age, sex, ethnicity and CMV serostatus were compiled alongside the repertoire data. A later genetic analysis took genome-wide SNP genotypes for about 55% of the roughly 670 donors and used that subset as a discovery cohort. All discovery cohort repertoires had been generated on a single sequencing platform. Both class I and class II loci were covered by HLA typing, at four-digit resolution. The number of donors typed differed by locus, with roughly 629-640 for A, B, C, DRB1 and DQB1, around 560 for DQA1, 606 for DPA1, and some 440 for DPB1. Four to six DR-DQ haplotypes were handled as single units for association and clustering because linkage in the cohort was strong. Across approximately 420 genotyped donors of the cohort, an average of roughly 200,000 unique TCR beta nucleotide sequences per donor were sequenced, and roughly 17% of those sequences were non-productive. Results and caveats for the whole study, not just this receptor: Because the 87-base-pair reads could not distinguish some IMGT-functional V segments, including TRBV6-2 and TRBV6-3, those segments were excluded. According to a later analysis, parvovirus B19, influenza, CMV and Epstein-Barr virus appeared linked to several top co-occurrence clusters. Presence/absence analyses assumed roughly uniform sequencing depth across donors, an assumption that may not hold. In the study, some 160 TCR beta chains were listed as associated with cytomegalovirus. Broadly in line with IMGT annotations, most TCR beta V segments showed up in productive rearrangements about 87% or about 30% of the time in an earlier analysis of some 590 of the donors. Compared with equally common non-associated chains, HLA-associated TCR beta chains in a later analysis were more clonally expanded and had lower generation probabilities. According to a later genetic analysis, donors in an Asian-associated ancestry cluster had fewer N-insertions in productive TCRs than the approximately 650-donor mean. It was suggested by the authors that the approach could potentially be generalized to other disease states and immunological phenotypes. Because HLA typing was missing for some donors at each locus, association tests included only the typed subset. V-gene and J-gene trimming of TCR beta chains was associated with a missense DCLRE1C variant in a later genetic analysis, and the association was replicated in an independent cohort. Across donors, most TCR sequences were observed very rarely, whereas some public TCRs were present in many individuals. Correlated functional status among segregating V segments might reflect linkage disequilibrium, but an unknown experimental factor could not be ruled out. A later analysis found that most CMV-associated TCR beta chains appeared HLA-restricted, with HLA associations seemingly driven largely by CMV exposure. In this cohort, only TCR beta chains were sequenced, and detectable features were limited by the absence of alpha or paired-chain data. When HLA alleles, especially DR and DQ, strongly co-occurred, TCR associations were difficult to assign to individual alleles. A further reported finding was that TCR beta sequences accurately predicted the HLA-A and HLA-B alleles for most subjects in the first cohort. According to a later analysis, TCR association rates differed among HLA loci, with DRB1 alleles showing the most associated TCRs and HLA-C alleles showing the fewest. A group of highly shared sequence variants was considered likely to be a technical artifact of the sequencing pipeline. Three of the identified cytomegalovirus-associated TCR beta chains were confirmed in vitro to be specific for cytomegalovirus antigens. Specific HLA alleles were associated with 16,951 TCR beta sequences at a false discovery rate of 0.05 in a later analysis. Around 16 rarely observed V segments, including chromosome 9 orphons, were excluded from the earlier analysis of about 610 of the donors because counts were too low. The classifier was reported to diagnose cytomegalovirus status with high specificity and sensitivity in both the original cohort and the validation cohort. CMV serostatus was the only immune exposure information available for the cohort.

About this clone itself: The antigen it binds to is not known. Qualities for individual bases were not recorded, and no much larger clone is one base off.

The cohort was made up of 500 to 850 healthy bone marrow donors. At the time of sampling, all cohort members were nominally healthy, though unrecorded immune exposures were likely present. The donor tested CMV seronegative, placing the donor among the 350 or so seronegative members of the cohort. A peripheral blood sample was provided by each donor, and peripheral blood mononuclear cells were used for TCR beta sequencing. Genomic DNA was extracted from the blood cell samples with the Qiagen DNeasy Blood Extraction Kit. The method was the immunoSEQ multiplex PCR assay. For the multiplex PCR, a mixture combining 60 forward primers for TCR Vbeta segments and 13 reverse primers for TCR Jbeta segments was used. The CDR3 region of rearranged TCR beta genes was amplified from genomic DNA with a multiplex PCR assay. On the Illumina HiSeq System, the amplified TCR beta libraries were sequenced as 87-base-pair reads. As for the authors' bioinformatics: A later analysis tallied around 80 million unique TCR beta chains across the 666 repertoires, and 10 million to 11 million of those chains were shared by two or more donors. A nearest-neighbor algorithm error-corrected the raw reads and collapsed the reads into unique sequences, merging closely related sequences to remove PCR and sequencing errors. CDR3 sequences were aligned to IMGT reference sequences to assign V, D and J gene segments. For a sequence to be retained, at least a six-nucleotide match to both a V gene segment and a J gene segment was required. Rearrangements were classified as productive when the CDR3 lacked stop codons and remained in frame with V and J, and all other rearrangements were classified as non-productive. CDR3 was defined by IMGT convention, running from the second conserved V-encoded cysteine to the conserved J-encoded phenylalanine. The earlier analysis of approximately 590 of the donors excluded any sequence lacking an unambiguous match to a single V gene segment. In an earlier analysis of 587 of the donors, V segments were called functional above 56.7% productive rearrangements and were called segregating when the between-donor standard deviation exceeded 5%. A statistical classification framework was built to diagnose cytomegalovirus status from the catalog of TCR beta chain sequences. V and J gene assignment, in a later analysis, came from comparing TCR nucleotide sequences with IMGT/GENE-DB human TR gene sequences. The TCRdist pipeline was used in a later analysis to assign CDR3 sequences and most-parsimonious VDJ recombination scenarios. In a later analysis, each TCR beta chain was defined by its CDR3 amino acid sequence together with its V-gene family, and reads without a unique V-gene family were excluded. In a later analysis, nearly 600 highly shared, low-generation-probability nucleotide sequences were removed to address suspected cross-contamination and a sequencing artifact. In a later analysis, a clonal expansion index was calculated for each public chain from normalized within-repertoire ranks of inferred template counts. Generation probabilities in a later analysis came from a VDJ recombination model fitted to out-of-frame rearrangements, and those results were checked against IGoR. In a later analysis, hypergeometric tests were used to score TCR-TCR, TCR-HLA and TCR-CMV co-occurrence, with a repertoire-size bias correction applied to TCR pairs. A later analysis estimated false discovery rates by permuting HLA or CMV assignments 20 times. In a later analysis, co-occurring TCRs were grouped using DBSCAN, and TCRdist sequence similarity was added for clustering within HLA-allele-positive subsets. Co-occurrence clustering excluded repertoires with fewer than 30,000 or more than 120,000 public chains, plus five with anomalous nucleotide sharing. TCRdb stores this immuneACCESS table with in-frame sequences only. Part of the clones is absent; in the studies checked, under half of the shortfall reflects unresolved V genes, and no reason is known for the rest. The V and J calls and clone size come from that table; D and trimming were worked out from the DNA. This sample is represented by about 150,000 clones; 74% of them were singletons. The ten largest clones represent around 1.9% of the sample.

From the germline V gene (reference sequence), CDR1 is PRHDT and CDR2 is FYEKMQ. Deletion took 1 base off V and 0 bases off J, with a span of 4 bases between the germline ends. The CDR3 runs 14 amino acids, cysteine and phenylalanine included. Only the CDR3 portion is preserved as DNA: 42 bases, with reading frame beginning at the first base. This receptor was taken from a man aged 30 to 39 in good health and CMV-seronegative. The material sequenced was PBMCs. The chain couples TRBV13 to TRBJ2-1, with the D gene not confidently named. The CDR3 region has the sequence CASSLDSSYNEQFF. In nucleotides, the sequence is TGTGCCAGCAGCTTAGATAGCTCCTACAATGAGCAGTTCTTC.